Sequencing of this T cell receptor beta chain was carried out in a study of T cells in Graves' hyperthyroidism and ophthalmopathy. Study-wide findings and caveats: Most expanded thyroid clonotypes above 0.001 also appeared in blood.

Amplification of TCR beta CDR3 regions was performed using RNA transcripts as template. HTBI primers were the set used in a first-round RT-PCR of the TCR CDR3. TCRdb reprocessed the multiplex PCR reads via MiXCR and lists one record per CDR3 protein. This sample yields some 340,000 distinct CDR3 sequences, of which roughly 13% are seen a single time; 30% to 40% belongs to the top ten. This clonotype has ten or more counts. Its antigen is undetermined. Germline CDR1 reads SGHTA; CDR2 reads FQGNSA. The CDR3 extends over 11 amino acids. Trimming pared 4 bases from V and 7 bases from J, leaving 5 bases between.

This TCR was recovered from a woman in her forties with Graves' ophthalmopathy. The specimen sequenced was blood. This chain connects TRBV7-2 to TRBJ2-1, with D hard to call. The CDR3 loop reads CASSSSNEQFF. The CDR3 DNA is TGTGCCAGCAGCTCCTCGAATGAGCAGTTCTTC.